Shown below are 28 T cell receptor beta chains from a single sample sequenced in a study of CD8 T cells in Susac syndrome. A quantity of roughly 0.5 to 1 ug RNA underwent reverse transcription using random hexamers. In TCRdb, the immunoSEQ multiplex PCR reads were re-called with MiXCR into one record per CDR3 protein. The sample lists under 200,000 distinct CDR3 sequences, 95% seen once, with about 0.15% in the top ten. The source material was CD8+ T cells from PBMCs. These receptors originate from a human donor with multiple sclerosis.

The CDR3 coding sequence is TGTGCTAGTGGTCCCCCGGCTAGCGGCCCCTACAATGAGCAGTTCTTC. This codes for CASGPPASGPYNEQFF. The chain recombines TRBV12-5 with TRBJ2-1; TRBD2 matches 7 bases. Germline CDR1 reads LGHNT; CDR2 reads FRNRAP. The CDR3 extends over 16 amino acids. V dropped 5 bases and J dropped 2; count of bases not matched to a gene: 9.

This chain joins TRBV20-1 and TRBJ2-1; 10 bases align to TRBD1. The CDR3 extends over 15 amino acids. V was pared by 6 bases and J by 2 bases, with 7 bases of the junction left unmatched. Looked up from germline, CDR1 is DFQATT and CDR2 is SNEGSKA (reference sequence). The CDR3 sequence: CSAHGTGETYNEQFF. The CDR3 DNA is TGCAGTGCCCATGGGACAGGGGAAACCTACAATGAGCAGTTCTTC.

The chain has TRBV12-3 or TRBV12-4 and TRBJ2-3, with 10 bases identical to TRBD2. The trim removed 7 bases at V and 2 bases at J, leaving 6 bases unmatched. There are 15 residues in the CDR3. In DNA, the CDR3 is TGTGCCAGCAATCTAGCGGGAGCTCCCACAGATACGCAGTATTTT. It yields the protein CASNLAGAPTDTQYF.

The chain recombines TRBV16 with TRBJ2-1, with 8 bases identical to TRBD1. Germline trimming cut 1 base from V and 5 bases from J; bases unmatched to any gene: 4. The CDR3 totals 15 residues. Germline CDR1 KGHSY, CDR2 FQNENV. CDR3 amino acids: CASSQFRGLDNEQFF. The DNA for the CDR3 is TGTGCCAGCAGCCAATTCAGGGGGCTTGACAATGAGCAGTTCTTC.

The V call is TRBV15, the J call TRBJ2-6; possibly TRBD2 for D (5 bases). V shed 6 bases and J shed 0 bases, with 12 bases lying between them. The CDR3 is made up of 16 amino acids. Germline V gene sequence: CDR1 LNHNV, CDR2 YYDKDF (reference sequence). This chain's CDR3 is CATRLEGHSGANVLTF. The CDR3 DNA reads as TGTGCCACCAGGCTCGAGGGCCACTCTGGGGCCAACGTCCTGACTTTC.

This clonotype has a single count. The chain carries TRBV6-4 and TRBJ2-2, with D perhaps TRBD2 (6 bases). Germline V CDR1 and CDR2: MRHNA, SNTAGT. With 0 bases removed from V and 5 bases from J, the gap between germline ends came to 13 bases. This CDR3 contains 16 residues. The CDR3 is CASSDSSGSTTGELFF. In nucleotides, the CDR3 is TGTGCCAGCAGTGACTCGAGCGGGTCGACTACCGGGGAGCTGTTTTTT.

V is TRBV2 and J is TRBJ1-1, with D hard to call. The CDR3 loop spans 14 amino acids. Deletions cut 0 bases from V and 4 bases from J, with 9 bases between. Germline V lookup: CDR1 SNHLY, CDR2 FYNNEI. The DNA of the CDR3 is TGTGCCAGCAGTGAAGCTGTGGCCAGCACTGAAGCTTTCTTT. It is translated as CASSEAVASTEAFF.

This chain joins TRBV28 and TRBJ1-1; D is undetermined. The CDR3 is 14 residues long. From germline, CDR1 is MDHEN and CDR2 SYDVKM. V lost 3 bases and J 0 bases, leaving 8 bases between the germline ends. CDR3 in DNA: TGTGCCAGCAGTTTTCTGGCAGTGAACACTGAAGCTTTCTTT. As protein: CASSFLAVNTEAFF.

The CDR3 DNA sequence: TGTGCCAGCAGTGAAGGGACAGCCCTAAATCAGCCCCAGCATTTT. This encodes CASSEGTALNQPQHF. This chain joins TRBV2 and TRBJ1-5; D is perhaps TRBD1 (6 bases). V dropped 1 base and J dropped 4 bases, with 11 bases sitting between them. Germline V gene lookup returns CDR1 SNHLY and CDR2 FYNNEI. This CDR3 comprises 15 residues. Based on the CDR3 plus reference TRBV2 and TRBJ1-5, the full variable domain is EPEVTQTPSHQVTQMGQEVILRCVPISNHLYFYWYRQILGQKVEFLVSFYNNEISEKSEIFDDQFSVERPDGSNFTLKIRSTKLEDSAMYFCASSEGTALNQPQHFGDGTRLSIL.

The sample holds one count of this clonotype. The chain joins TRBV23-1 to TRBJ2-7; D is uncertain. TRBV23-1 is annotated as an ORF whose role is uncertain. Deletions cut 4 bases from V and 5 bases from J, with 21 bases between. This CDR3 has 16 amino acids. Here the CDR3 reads CASSLPLGRHKDEQYF. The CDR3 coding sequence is TGCGCCAGCAGTCTCCCCTTAGGGCGACATAAGGACGAGCAGTACTTC.

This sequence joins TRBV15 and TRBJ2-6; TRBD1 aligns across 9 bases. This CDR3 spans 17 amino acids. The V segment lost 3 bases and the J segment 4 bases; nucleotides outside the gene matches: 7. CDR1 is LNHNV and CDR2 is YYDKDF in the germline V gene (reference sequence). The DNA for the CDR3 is TGTGCCACCAGCAGCCGGGACAGGGTCGGAGGGGCCAACGTCCTGACTTTC. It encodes CATSSRDRVGGANVLTF. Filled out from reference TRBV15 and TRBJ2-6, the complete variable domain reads DAMVIQNPRYQVTQFGKPVTLSCSQTLNHNVMYWYQQKSSQAPKLLFHYYDKDFNNEADTPDNFQSRRPNTSFCFLDIRSPGLGDTAMYLCATSSRDRVGGANVLTFGAGSRLTVL.

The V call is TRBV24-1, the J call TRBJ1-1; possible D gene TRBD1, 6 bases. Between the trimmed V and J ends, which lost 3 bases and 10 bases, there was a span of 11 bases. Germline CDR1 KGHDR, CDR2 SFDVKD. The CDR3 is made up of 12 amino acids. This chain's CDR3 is CATSDGGGLAFF. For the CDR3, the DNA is TGTGCCACCAGTGATGGAGGGGGGTTAGCTTTCTTT.

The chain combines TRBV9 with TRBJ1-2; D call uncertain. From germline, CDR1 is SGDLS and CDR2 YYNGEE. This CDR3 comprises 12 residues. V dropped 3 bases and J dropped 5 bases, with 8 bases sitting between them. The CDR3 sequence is CASSAKPYGYTF. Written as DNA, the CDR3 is TGTGCCAGCAGCGCCAAACCGTATGGCTACACCTTC.

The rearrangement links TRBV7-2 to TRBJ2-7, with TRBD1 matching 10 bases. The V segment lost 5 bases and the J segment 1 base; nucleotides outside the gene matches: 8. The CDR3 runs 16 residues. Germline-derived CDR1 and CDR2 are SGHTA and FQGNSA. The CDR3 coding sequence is TGTGCCAGCAGCCCGGGACAGGGGTTCAGGTCCTACGAGCAGTACTTC. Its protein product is CASSPGQGFRSYEQYF.

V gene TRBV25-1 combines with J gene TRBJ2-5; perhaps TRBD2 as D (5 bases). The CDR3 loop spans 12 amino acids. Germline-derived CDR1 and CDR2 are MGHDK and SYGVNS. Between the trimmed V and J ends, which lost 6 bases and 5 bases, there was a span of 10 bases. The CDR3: CASRGEGETQYF. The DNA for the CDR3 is TGTGCCAGCAGGGGAGAAGGGGAGACCCAGTACTTC.

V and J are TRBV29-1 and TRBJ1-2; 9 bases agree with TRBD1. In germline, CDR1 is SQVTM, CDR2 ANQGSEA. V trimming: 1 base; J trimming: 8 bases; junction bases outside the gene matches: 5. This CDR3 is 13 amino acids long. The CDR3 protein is CSVEVATGGGYTF. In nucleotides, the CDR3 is TGCAGCGTTGAAGTTGCGACAGGGGGAGGCTACACCTTC.

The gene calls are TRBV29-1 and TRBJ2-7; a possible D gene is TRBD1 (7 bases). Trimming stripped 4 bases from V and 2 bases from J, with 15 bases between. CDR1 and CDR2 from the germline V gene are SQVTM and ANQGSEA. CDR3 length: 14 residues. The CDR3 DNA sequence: TGCAGCGTTGGACTAGGACAGGCTACCTACGAGCAGTACTTC. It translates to CSVGLGQATYEQYF.

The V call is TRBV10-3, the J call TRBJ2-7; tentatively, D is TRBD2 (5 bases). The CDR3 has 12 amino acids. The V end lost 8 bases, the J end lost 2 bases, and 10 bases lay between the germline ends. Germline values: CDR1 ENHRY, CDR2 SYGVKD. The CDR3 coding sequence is TGTGCCATCGGTAGCGAGGCCTACGAGCAGTACTTC. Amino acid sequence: CAIGSEAYEQYF.

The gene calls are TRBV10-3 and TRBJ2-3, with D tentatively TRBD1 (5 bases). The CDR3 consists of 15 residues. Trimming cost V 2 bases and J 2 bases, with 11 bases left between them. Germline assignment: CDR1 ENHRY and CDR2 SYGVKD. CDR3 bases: TGTGCCATCAGTGAGACAGGCCACGACACAGATACGCAGTATTTT. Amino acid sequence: CAISETGHDTDTQYF.

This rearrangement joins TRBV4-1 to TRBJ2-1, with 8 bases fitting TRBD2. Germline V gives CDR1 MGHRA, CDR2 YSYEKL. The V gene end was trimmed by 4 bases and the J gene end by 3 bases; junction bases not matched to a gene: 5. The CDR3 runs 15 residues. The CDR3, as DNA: TGCGCCAGCAGCCTAATAAGCGGGAGCTACAATGAGCAGTTCTTC. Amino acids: CASSLISGSYNEQFF.

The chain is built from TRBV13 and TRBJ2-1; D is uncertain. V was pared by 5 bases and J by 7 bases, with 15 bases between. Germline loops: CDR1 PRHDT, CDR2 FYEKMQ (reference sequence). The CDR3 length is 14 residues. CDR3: CASSPPTRVNEQFF. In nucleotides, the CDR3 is TGTGCCAGCAGCCCCCCCACCCGGGTGAATGAGCAGTTCTTC.

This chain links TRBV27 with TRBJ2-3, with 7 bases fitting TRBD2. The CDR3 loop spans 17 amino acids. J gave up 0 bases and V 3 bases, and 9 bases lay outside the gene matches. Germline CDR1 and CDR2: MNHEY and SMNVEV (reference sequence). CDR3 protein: CASSFMLGGRSTDTQYF. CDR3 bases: TGTGCCAGCAGTTTCATGCTCGGCGGGAGAAGCACAGATACGCAGTATTTT.

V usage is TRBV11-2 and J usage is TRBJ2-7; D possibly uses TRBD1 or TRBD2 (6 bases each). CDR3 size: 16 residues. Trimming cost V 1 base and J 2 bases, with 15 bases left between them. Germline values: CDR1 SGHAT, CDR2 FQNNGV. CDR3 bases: TGTGCCAGCAGCTTAGGTACGGGGGCAACCCCCTACGAGCAGTACTTC. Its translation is CASSLGTGATPYEQYF.

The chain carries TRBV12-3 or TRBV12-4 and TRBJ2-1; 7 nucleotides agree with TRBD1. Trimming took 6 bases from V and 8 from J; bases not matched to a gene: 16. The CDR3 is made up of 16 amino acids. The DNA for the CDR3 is TGTGCCAGCAGCATATTCCCGGAACAGGGGAACTATGAGCAGTTCTTC. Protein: CASSIFPEQGNYEQFF.

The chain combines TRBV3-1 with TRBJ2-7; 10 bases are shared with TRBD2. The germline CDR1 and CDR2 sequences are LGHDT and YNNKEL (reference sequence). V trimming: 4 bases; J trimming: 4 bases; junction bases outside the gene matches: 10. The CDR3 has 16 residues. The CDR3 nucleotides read TGTGCCAGCAGCCCCGGCCTAGCGGGAGTCTCGTACGAGCAGTACTTC. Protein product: CASSPGLAGVSYEQYF.

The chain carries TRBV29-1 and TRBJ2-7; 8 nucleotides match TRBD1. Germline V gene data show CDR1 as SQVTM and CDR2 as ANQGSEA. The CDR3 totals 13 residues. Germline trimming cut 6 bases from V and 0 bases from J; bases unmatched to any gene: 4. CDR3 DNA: TGCAGCGTGAGGACAGGGAACTCCTACGAGCAGTACTTC. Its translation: CSVRTGNSYEQYF.

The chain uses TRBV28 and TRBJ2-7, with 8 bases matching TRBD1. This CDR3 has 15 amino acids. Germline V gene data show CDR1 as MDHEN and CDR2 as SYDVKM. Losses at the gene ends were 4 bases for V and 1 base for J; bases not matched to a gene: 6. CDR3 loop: CASSYPRQGSYEQYF. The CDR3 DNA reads TGTGCCAGCAGTTACCCCCGACAGGGGTCCTACGAGCAGTACTTC.

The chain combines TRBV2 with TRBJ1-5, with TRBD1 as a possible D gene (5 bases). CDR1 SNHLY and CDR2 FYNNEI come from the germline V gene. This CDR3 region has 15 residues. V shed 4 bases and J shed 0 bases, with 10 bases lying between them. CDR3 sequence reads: CASSGGGTSNQPQHF. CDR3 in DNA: TGTGCCAGCAGTGGTGGGGGTACTAGCAATCAGCCCCAGCATTTT.